This T cell receptor beta chain is drawn from a study of shared clonotypes between healthy human individuals. General study findings and limits: A handful of donors held about 5% of naive CD4 clonotypes in common.

Sequenced by immunoSEQ multiplex PCR; TCRdb stores in-frame clones only, minus some. The sample carries about 510,000 clones, 90% to 96% recorded once. Per germline, CDR1 SEHNR and CDR2 FQNEAQ (reference sequence). The length of the CDR3 is 15 residues. The V segment lost 4 bases and the J segment 2 bases; nucleotides outside the gene matches: 4. Of note for this clone: Its specificity is unknown.

The rearrangement links TRBV7-9 to TRBJ1-3; 8 bases line up with TRBD1. The TCR originated in a woman aged 30 to 39 in good health. Specimen: naive CD4+ T cells sorted from blood. Stated subset: CD45RA+ positively selected. This CDR3 is CASSYDRGPGNTIYF. The CDR3 DNA is TGTGCCAGCAGCTATGACAGGGGTCCTGGAAACACCATATATTTT.